Reported below is one T cell receptor (beta chain). Primers: 60 Vbeta forward and 13 Jbeta reverse. Generated by immunoSEQ multiplex PCR, the TCRdb table keeps only in-frame clones and is missing some. This sample carries 85,000 to 100,000 clones, 84% of them seen once, and the ten largest clones take around 6%. The CDR3 is made up of 15 amino acids. V was trimmed by 6 bases and J by 0 bases, leaving 14 bases between them. The germline gives CDR1 MGHDK, CDR2 SYGVNS. The sample is drawn from a study of cytomegalovirus exposure and HLA in healthy donors. The TCR was taken from a woman under 30 in good health and CMV-seropositive. The V and J genes are TRBV25-1 and TRBJ1-2; the D gene is possibly TRBD1 (6 bases). The sequenced sample consisted of PBMCs. The CDR3 sequence: CASRQGNGANYGYTF. CDR3 coding DNA: TGTGCCAGCAGACAGGGAAATGGGGCTAACTATGGCTACACCTTC.